This T cell receptor (beta chain) was recorded in a study of blood T cells in healthy people across ages. Study results and limitations: In these data, TCR beta diversity tracked strongly with naive T cell percentage. With unsorted PBMCs, a conclusive comparison of naive versus antigen-experienced cells was not possible.

A J-beta primer mix and a sample-barcoded 5' primer were used in a second PCR of roughly 6 to 12 cycles. TCRdb re-called the 5' RACE reads through MiXCR, storing one row per CDR3 protein. Of 1 million to 1.2 million distinct CDR3 sequences in the sample, around two fifths were seen once. A note on this clonotype: Its antigen is not identified.

V lost 6 bases and J lost 7; bases outside the gene matches: 28. This CDR3 is 20 amino acids long. Per the germline V gene, CDR1 is DFQATT and CDR2 is SNEGSKA (reference sequence). The TCR was taken from a young man in good health. This chain links TRBV20-1 with TRBJ2-7; 12 nucleotides match TRBD1. Sequencing was carried out using blood. DNA of the CDR3: TGCAGTGCCAATCCCATCGGGACAGGGGGCGGCCGTAGCTCCTACAATGAGCAGTACTTC. This gives the protein CSANPIGTGGGRSSYNEQYF.